This T cell receptor beta chain originates from a study of blood T cell repertoires in COVID-19. Authors' processing steps: From reference gene primer amplification, estimates of nucleated cell counts were derived. Measured with immunoSEQ multiplex PCR; TCRdb has only the in-frame clones, and not every one. V and J calls and clone size are copied from that table; D and trimming were computed from the DNA. Of about 95,000 clones in the sample, around 86% are singletons; the top ten hold over 5%. Germline V gene sequence: CDR1 KGHSH, CDR2 LQKENI. V lost 2 bases to trimming and J lost 7 bases; unmatched junction nucleotides: 8. The length of the CDR3 is 16 residues. During active infection, Seattle patients enrolled and were then monitored through disease.

This receptor was identified in a man aged 55 to 70 with COVID-19, enrolled during active disease. The sample was peripheral blood. The chain is built from TRBV18 and TRBJ2-1, with TRBD2 identical over 10 bases. The CDR3 region is CASSPAAGGPGNEQFF. The CDR3 nucleotides are TGTGCCAGCTCACCAGCAGCGGGAGGGCCGGGGAATGAGCAGTTCTTC.